This section outlines one TCR beta chain sequence together with its context. These data come from a study of control samples from healthy donors and cancer patients. Germline values: CDR1 ENHRY, CDR2 SYGVKD. V dropped 3 bases and J dropped 5 bases, with 11 bases sitting between them. This CDR3 is built from 14 residues. Some clones are missing from TCRdb's copy, which holds only in-frame ones; the method was immunoSEQ multiplex PCR. Altogether about 190,000 clones are present, around 90% being singletons, with the ten largest covering 1.5% to 2%. The genes are TRBV10-3 and TRBJ1-5, with D possibly matching TRBD1 (5 bases). The material sequenced was blood. The receptor's source is a man younger than 40 in good health. The CDR3 loop is CAISDSQGHQPQHF. CDR3 in DNA: TGTGCCATCAGTGACAGCCAGGGACATCAGCCCCAGCATTTT.